The clone carrying this TCR beta chain was observed at least ten times. The germline V gene encodes CDR1 MNHEY and CDR2 SMNVEV (reference sequence). The CDR3 runs 14 residues. The V end lost 4 bases, the J end lost 4 bases, and 13 bases lay between the germline ends. Amplification yielded TCR beta CDR3 regions, with RNA transcripts as the source. The HTBI primer set drove a first-round RT-PCR of the TCR CDR3. MiXCR, run by TCRdb on the multiplex PCR reads, gives a single entry per CDR3 protein. The repertoire has 650,000 to 700,000 distinct CDR3 sequences, around 16% of them found once; the top ten carry about a sixth. These data are taken from a study of T cells in Graves' hyperthyroidism and ophthalmopathy.

The chain has TRBV27 and TRBJ1-2, with D uncertain. Sample: blood. This TCR derives from a man aged 45-60 years with Graves' hyperthyroidism. CDR3 protein: CASSYQAGGYGYTF. Written as DNA, the CDR3 is TGTGCCAGCAGTTACCAGGCCGGTGGCTATGGCTACACCTTC.